A selection of T cell receptor beta chains follows, all from one sample in a study of technical replicates of blood from a few donors. Profiling relied on immunoSEQ multiplex PCR, and the TCRdb table lists in-frame clones only, not all of them. The sample yields approximately 44,000 clones, 96% seen once. What was sequenced was T cells isolated from PBMCs. These TCRs come from a human donor in good health. The CDR3 runs from the conserved cysteine through the conserved F or W. The D gene is left open where the match is weak. Expanded clones get a size class; other rows say once, few or many, or leave the size out.

D gene,J gene,clone size,V gene,CDR3 protein,CDR3 DNA
TRBD2,TRBJ2-1,.,TRBV6-1,CASTEGLAGNNEQFF,TGTGCCAGCACTGAGGGACTAGCGGGCAACAATGAGCAGTTCTTC
.,TRBJ1-1,.,TRBV11-3,CASIGQINTEAFF,TGTGCCAGCATAGGACAGATTAACACTGAAGCTTTCTTT
TRBD2,TRBJ2-5,once,TRBV6-6,CASSYSLGGARETQYF,TGTGCCAGCAGTTACTCGCTCGGGGGGGCGAGGGAGACCCAGTACTTC
.,TRBJ1-5,.,TRBV19,CASSIPYRYQPQHF,TGTGCCAGTAGTATTCCCTACCGTTATCAGCCCCAGCATTTT
.,TRBJ2-7,.,TRBV29-1,CSVQGGGTYEQYF,TGCAGCGTGCAGGGGGGAGGAACCTACGAGCAGTACTTC
TRBD1,TRBJ1-2,.,TRBV27,CASSPGTGSNYGYTF,TGTGCCAGCAGCCCCGGGACAGGGTCTAACTATGGCTACACCTTC
TRBD2,TRBJ2-1,.,TRBV5-1,CASSLGTRAGNEQFF,TGCGCCAGCAGCTTGGGGACTAGGGCTGGGAATGAGCAGTTCTTC
.,TRBJ1-1,.,TRBV7-2,CASSLAGRYTEAFF,TGTGCCAGCAGCTTAGCGGGGAGGTACACTGAAGCTTTCTTT
.,TRBJ2-7,.,TRBV29-1,CSVGQRTSYEQYF,TGCAGCGTTGGACAGCGAACCTCCTACGAGCAGTACTTC
.,TRBJ2-7,once,TRBV30,CAWSAQFEQYF,TGTGCCTGGAGTGCACAGTTCGAGCAGTACTTC
TRBD2,TRBJ2-3,.,TRBV5-4,CASSRGLAGPVSTDTQYF,TGTGCCAGCAGCCGGGGACTAGCGGGACCCGTGTCCACAGATACGCAGTATTTT
.,TRBJ2-1,.,TRBV7-6,CASSAVHGPYSYNEQFF,TGTGCCAGCAGCGCTGTCCACGGTCCCTATTCCTACAATGAGCAGTTCTTC
.,TRBJ2-5,.,TRBV7-8,CASSLRDVQGWQETQYF,TGTGCCAGCAGCCTAAGAGACGTACAGGGCTGGCAAGAGACCCAGTACTTC
TRBD2,TRBJ2-3,.,TRBV6-5,CASTGLGYTDTQYF,TGTGCCAGCACCGGACTAGGCTATACAGATACGCAGTATTTT
TRBD2,TRBJ2-2,.,TRBV4-1,CASSQGLAGNTGELFF,TGCGCCAGCAGCCAAGGACTAGCGGGTAACACCGGGGAGCTGTTTTTT
.,TRBJ1-2,.,TRBV28,CASSSNAALGGYTF,TGTGCCAGCAGTTCAAACGCGGCTCTTGGAGGCTACACCTTC
.,TRBJ2-5,.,TRBV7-3,CASSLSGSGETQYF,TGTGCCAGCAGCTTATCCGGGAGTGGGGAGACCCAGTACTTC
TRBD2,TRBJ2-7,.,TRBV2,CATTGDYSTYEQYF,TGTGCCACCACCGGGGACTACAGTACCTACGAGCAGTACTTC
.,TRBJ2-1,.,TRBV30,CAWSDRPDEQFF,TGTGCCTGGAGCGACAGGCCCGATGAGCAGTTCTTC
TRBD2,TRBJ2-1,.,TRBV6-5,CASSLAESSYNEQFF,TGTGCCAGCAGCCTAGCGGAAAGCTCCTACAATGAGCAGTTCTTC
.,TRBJ2-3,.,TRBV5-8,CASSTTDRHTDTQYF,TGTGCCAGCAGCACCACGGACAGACACACAGATACGCAGTATTTT
.,TRBJ1-1,.,TRBV29-1,CSVEARTATEAFF,TGCAGCGTTGAAGCCAGGACAGCGACTGAAGCTTTCTTT
TRBD2,TRBJ2-2,.,TRBV6-1,CASSLLSGSPGELFF,TGTGCCAGCAGCCTTTTGAGCGGGAGCCCCGGGGAGCTGTTTTTT
.,TRBJ1-1,.,TRBV11-2,CASSLVGGNTEAFF,TGTGCCAGCAGCTTAGTCGGGGGGAACACTGAAGCTTTCTTT
.,TRBJ2-2,.,TRBV27,CASSFGQPPTGELFF,TGTGCCAGCAGTTTCGGACAGCCACCTACCGGGGAGCTGTTTTTT
.,TRBJ1-5,once,TRBV6-4,CASSEEDNQPQHF,TGTGCCAGCAGTGAAGAGGATAATCAGCCCCAGCATTTT
.,TRBJ1-1,.,TRBV4-3,CASSLGRRANTEAFF,TGCGCCAGCAGCTTGGGTAGGAGGGCGAACACTGAAGCTTTCTTT
.,TRBJ2-1,.,TRBV7-3,CASSSGTTFYNEQFF,TGTGCCAGCAGCTCCGGGACAACTTTCTACAATGAGCAGTTCTTC
TRBD1,TRBJ1-1,.,TRBV19,CASSPGGGLSRAFF,TGTGCCAGTAGTCCAGGGGGTGGGTTATCTAGAGCTTTCTTT
TRBD1,TRBJ2-1,.,TRBV7-3,CASSSTGVNEQFF,TGTGCCAGCAGCTCTACAGGGGTGAATGAGCAGTTCTTC
TRBD1,TRBJ1-4,.,TRBV7-9,CASSLSPGTGWNEKLFF,TGTGCCAGCAGCTTAAGTCCCGGGACAGGTTGGAATGAAAAACTGTTTTTT
.,TRBJ2-3,.,TRBV10-3,CAIAPGRATDTQYF,TGTGCCATCGCTCCTGGGCGGGCAACAGATACGCAGTATTTT
TRBD1,TRBJ2-7,.,TRBV7-3,CASSSGQERRYEQYF,TGTGCCAGCAGCTCTGGACAGGAACGTCGTTACGAGCAGTACTTC
TRBD1,TRBJ1-2,.,TRBV7-9,CASGEGALHYGYTF,TGTGCCAGCGGTGAGGGGGCGCTTCACTATGGCTACACCTTC
TRBD1,TRBJ1-4,.,TRBV5-1,CASKWDRYNEKLFF,TGCGCCAGCAAGTGGGACAGATATAATGAAAAACTGTTTTTT
TRBD1,TRBJ1-2,.,TRBV7-9,CASSNADRESYGYTF,TGTGCCAGCAGCAATGCCGACAGGGAGAGCTATGGCTACACCTTC
.,TRBJ1-3,.,TRBV5-1,CASSLAGDPGNTIYF,TGCGCCAGCAGCTTGGCCGGGGATCCCGGAAACACCATATATTTT
.,TRBJ2-7,.,TRBV28,CASSLYSLEQYF,TGTGCCAGCAGTTTATACAGCCTGGAGCAGTACTTC
.,TRBJ2-1,.,TRBV5-1,CASSSSGYNEQFF,TGCGCCAGCAGCAGTAGCGGTTACAATGAGCAGTTCTTC
.,TRBJ2-1,.,TRBV29-1,CSVEELRQHNEQFF,TGCAGCGTTGAAGAACTGCGACAGCACAATGAGCAGTTCTTC
TRBD1,TRBJ1-4,once,TRBV25-1,CASGHPGGGSEKLFF,TGTGCCAGCGGCCATCCAGGGGGCGGAAGTGAAAAACTGTTTTTT
.,TRBJ2-1,.,TRBV7-8,CASSLGIPSSYNEQFF,TGTGCCAGCAGCTTAGGCATACCTAGCTCCTACAATGAGCAGTTCTTC
TRBD1,TRBJ2-7,.,TRBV2,CAVRDSNGYEQYF,TGTGCCGTCCGGGACAGCAACGGTTACGAGCAGTACTTC
.,TRBJ1-3,.,TRBV13,CASSPGDSGNTIYF,TGTGCCAGCAGCCCAGGTGACTCTGGAAACACCATATATTTT
.,TRBJ2-7,.,TRBV6-5,CASSYSEGEAPYEQYF,TGTGCCAGCAGTTACTCGGAAGGGGAGGCCCCCTACGAGCAGTACTTC
TRBD1,TRBJ2-2,.,TRBV9,CASSPLGQDHSGELFF,TGTGCCAGCAGCCCGTTAGGACAGGATCACTCCGGGGAGCTGTTTTTT
.,TRBJ1-1,.,TRBV4-2,CASSQVGEGIMNTEAFF,TGTGCCAGCAGCCAAGTAGGGGAGGGTATAATGAACACTGAAGCTTTCTTT
TRBD2,TRBJ2-2,.,TRBV11-3,CASSFLAGLAGGFGELFF,TGTGCCAGCAGTTTTCTGGCCGGACTAGCGGGAGGCTTCGGGGAGCTGTTTTTT
TRBD1,TRBJ1-2,.,TRBV5-1,CASSLSDRDYGYTF,TGCGCCAGCAGCCTTTCCGACAGGGACTATGGCTACACCTTC
TRBD2,TRBJ2-7,once,TRBV5-1,CASSLRSGDPYEQYF,TGCGCCAGCAGCTTACGAAGCGGGGACCCCTACGAGCAGTACTTC
.,TRBJ1-2,.,TRBV9,CASSARSQGDSGYGYTF,TGTGCCAGCAGCGCAAGGTCACAGGGAGATTCGGGCTATGGCTACACCTTC
TRBD1,TRBJ1-2,.,TRBV28,CASTRRGLRGYTF,TGTGCCAGCACCCGAAGGGGGCTGAGGGGCTACACCTTC
TRBD1,TRBJ1-1,.,TRBV15,CATSRGIGGPTEAFF,TGTGCCACCAGCAGAGGAATAGGGGGCCCGACTGAAGCTTTCTTT
.,TRBJ1-4,.,TRBV15,CATSSNGVWEKLFF,TGTGCCACCAGCAGTAACGGGGTTTGGGAAAAACTGTTTTTT
TRBD1,TRBJ2-7,.,TRBV2,CASSRPGQGPGEQYF,TGTGCCAGCAGTCGACCGGGACAGGGTCCGGGCGAGCAGTACTTC
TRBD2,TRBJ2-2,.,TRBV9,CASSPTGGRALRELFF,TGTGCCAGCAGCCCCACTGGCGGGAGGGCCCTCCGGGAGCTGTTTTTT
.,TRBJ1-2,.,TRBV28,CASSLGDYGYTF,TGTGCCAGCAGTCTCGGGGACTATGGCTACACCTTC
.,TRBJ1-1,.,TRBV6-1,CASTMNRNTEAFF,TGTGCCAGCACAATGAACAGGAACACTGAAGCTTTCTTT
TRBD1,TRBJ1-2,once,TRBV2,CASRDRILTSYTF,TGTGCCAGCCGGGACAGGATACTCACCAGCTACACCTTC